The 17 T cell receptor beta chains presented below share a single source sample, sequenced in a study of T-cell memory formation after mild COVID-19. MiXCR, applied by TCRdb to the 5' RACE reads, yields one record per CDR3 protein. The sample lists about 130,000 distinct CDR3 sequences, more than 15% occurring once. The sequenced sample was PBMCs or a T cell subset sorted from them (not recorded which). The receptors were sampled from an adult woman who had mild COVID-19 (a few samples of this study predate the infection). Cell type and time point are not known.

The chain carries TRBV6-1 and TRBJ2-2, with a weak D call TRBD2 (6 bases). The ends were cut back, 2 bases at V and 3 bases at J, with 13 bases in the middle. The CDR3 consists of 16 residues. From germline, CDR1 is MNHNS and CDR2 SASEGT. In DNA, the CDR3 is TGTGCCAGCAGTGAACTAGGTAGCGGTTACACCGGGGAGCTGTTTTTT. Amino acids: CASSELGSGYTGELFF.

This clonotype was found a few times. For the CDR3, the DNA is TGTGCCAGCAGCCCCCTCAGCGGAGTTGTCTACGAGCAGTACTTC. Amino acids: CASSPLSGVVYEQYF. The chain uses TRBV11-2 and TRBJ2-7, with a weak D call TRBD2 (5 bases). Germline V lookup: CDR1 SGHAT, CDR2 FQNNGV. The CDR3 has 15 residues. V gave up 5 bases and J gave up 3 bases, with 17 bases separating them.

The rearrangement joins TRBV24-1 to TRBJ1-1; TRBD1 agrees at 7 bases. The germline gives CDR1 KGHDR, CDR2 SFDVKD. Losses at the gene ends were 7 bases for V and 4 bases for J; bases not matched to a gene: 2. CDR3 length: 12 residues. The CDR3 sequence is CATRAGGTEAFF. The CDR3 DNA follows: TGTGCCACCAGGGCAGGGGGCACTGAAGCTTTCTTT.

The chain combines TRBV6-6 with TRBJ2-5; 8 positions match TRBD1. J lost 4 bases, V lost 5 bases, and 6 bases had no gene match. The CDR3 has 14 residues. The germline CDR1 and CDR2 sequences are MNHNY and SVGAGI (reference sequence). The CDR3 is CASSRTGYIETQYF. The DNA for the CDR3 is TGTGCCAGCAGTCGGACAGGGTATATAGAGACCCAGTACTTC.

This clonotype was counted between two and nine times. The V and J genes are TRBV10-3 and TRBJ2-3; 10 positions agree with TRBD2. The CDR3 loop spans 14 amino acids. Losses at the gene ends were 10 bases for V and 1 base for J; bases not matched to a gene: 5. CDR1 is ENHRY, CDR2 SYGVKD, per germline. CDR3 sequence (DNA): TGTGCCACCACCGGGACTAGCGGCACAGATACGCAGTATTTT. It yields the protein CATTGTSGTDTQYF.

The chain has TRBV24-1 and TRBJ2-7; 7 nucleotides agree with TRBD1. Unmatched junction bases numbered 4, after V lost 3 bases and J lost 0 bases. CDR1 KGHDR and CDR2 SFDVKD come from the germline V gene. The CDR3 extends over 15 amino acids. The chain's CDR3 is CATSDHTGVSYEQYF. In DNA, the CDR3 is TGTGCCACCAGTGATCATACAGGGGTCTCCTACGAGCAGTACTTC.

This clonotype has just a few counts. The CDR3 reads CASSQETRITEAFF. CDR3 DNA: TGCGCCAGCAGCCAAGAAACCCGAATCACTGAAGCTTTCTTT. This chain connects TRBV4-3 to TRBJ1-1; D remains ambiguous. The CDR3 loop spans 14 amino acids. The germline gives CDR1 LGHNA, CDR2 YSLEER. The germline V and J ends were trimmed by 0 bases and 4 bases, with 9 bases remaining between them.

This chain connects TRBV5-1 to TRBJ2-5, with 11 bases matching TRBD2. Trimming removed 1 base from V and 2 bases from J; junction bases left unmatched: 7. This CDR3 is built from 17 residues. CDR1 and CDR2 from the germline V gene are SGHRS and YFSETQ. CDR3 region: CASSLPRTSGYQETQYF. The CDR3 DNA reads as TGCGCCAGCAGCTTGCCGAGGACTAGCGGGTATCAAGAGACCCAGTACTTC.

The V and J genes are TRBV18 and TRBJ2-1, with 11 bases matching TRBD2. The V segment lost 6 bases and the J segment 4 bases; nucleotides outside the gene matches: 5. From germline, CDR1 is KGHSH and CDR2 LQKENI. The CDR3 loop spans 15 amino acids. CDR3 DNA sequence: TGTGCCAGCTCCCAGGGACTAGCGGCTTACAATGAGCAGTTCTTC. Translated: CASSQGLAAYNEQFF.

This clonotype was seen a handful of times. The CDR3 bases are TGTGCCAGCTCGGTGGGGAACACAGATACGCAGTATTTT. It translates to CASSVGNTDTQYF. The chain is built from TRBV27 and TRBJ2-3, with D unclear. The CDR3 length is 13 residues. Germline V gene sequence: CDR1 MNHEY, CDR2 SMNVEV (reference sequence). The germline V and J ends were trimmed by 8 bases and 2 bases, with 11 bases remaining between them.

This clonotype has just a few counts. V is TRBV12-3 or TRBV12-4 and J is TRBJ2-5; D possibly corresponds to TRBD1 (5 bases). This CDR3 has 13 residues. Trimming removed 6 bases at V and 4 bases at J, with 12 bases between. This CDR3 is CASSGRGRETQYF. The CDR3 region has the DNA TGTGCCAGCAGCGGAAGGGGTCGAGAGACCCAGTACTTC.

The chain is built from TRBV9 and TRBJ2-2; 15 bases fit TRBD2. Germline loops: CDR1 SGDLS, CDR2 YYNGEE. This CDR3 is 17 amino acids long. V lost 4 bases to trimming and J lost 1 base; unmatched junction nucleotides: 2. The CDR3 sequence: CASSLGLAGGNTGELFF. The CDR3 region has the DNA TGTGCCAGCAGCCTGGGACTAGCGGGGGGGAACACCGGGGAGCTGTTTTTT.

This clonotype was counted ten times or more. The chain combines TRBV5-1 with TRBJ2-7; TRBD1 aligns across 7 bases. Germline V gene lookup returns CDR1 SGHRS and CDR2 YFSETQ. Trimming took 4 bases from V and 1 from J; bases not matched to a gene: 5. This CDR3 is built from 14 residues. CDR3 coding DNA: TGCGCCAGCAGCATACGACAGGGATCCTACGAGCAGTACTTC. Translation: CASSIRQGSYEQYF.

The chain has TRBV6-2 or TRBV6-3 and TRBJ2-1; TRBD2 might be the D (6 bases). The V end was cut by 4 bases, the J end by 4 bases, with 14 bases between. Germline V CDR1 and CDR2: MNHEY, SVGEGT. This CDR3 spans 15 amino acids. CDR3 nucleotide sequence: TGTGCCAGCAGTTGGGGCGGGAAGTTGTACAATGAGCAGTTCTTC. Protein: CASSWGGKLYNEQFF.

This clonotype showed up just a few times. The CDR3 DNA follows: TGTGCCAGCAGCTTAAGGAGCGGTAGTCGCTACAATGAGCAGTTCTTC. Translating gives CASSLRSGSRYNEQFF. The rearrangement joins TRBV13 to TRBJ2-1; D may be TRBD2 (5 bases). Trimming took 2 bases from V and 3 from J, leaving 14 bases between them. Germline-derived CDR1 and CDR2 are PRHDT and FYEKMQ (reference sequence). The CDR3 is 16 amino acids.

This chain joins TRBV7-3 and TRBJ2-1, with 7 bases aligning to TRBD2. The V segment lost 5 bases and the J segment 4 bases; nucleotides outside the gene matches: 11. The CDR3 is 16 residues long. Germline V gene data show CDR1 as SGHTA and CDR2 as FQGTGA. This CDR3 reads CASSPVRTRVYNEQFF. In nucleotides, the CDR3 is TGTGCCAGCAGCCCCGTGAGGACTAGGGTTTACAATGAGCAGTTCTTC.

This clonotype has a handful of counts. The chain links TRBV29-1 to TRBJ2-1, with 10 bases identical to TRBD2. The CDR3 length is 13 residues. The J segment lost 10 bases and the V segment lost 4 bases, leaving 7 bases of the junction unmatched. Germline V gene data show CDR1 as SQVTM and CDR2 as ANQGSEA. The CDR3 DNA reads TGCAGCGTTGGGCCTAGCGGGAGCGGAGAGCAGTTCTTC. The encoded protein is CSVGPSGSGEQFF.